This TCR beta chain was recorded in a study of T-cell reconstitution after alpha-beta-depleted transplantation in children. Library preparation (for TCRbeta) was performed with unique molecular identifiers. TCRdb ran MiXCR on the PCR reads and lists one entry per CDR3 protein. Altogether more than 450,000 distinct CDR3 sequences are present, 15% to 20% being singletons, with the ten largest covering 3.3%. The specimen comprised PBMCs from the stem cell graft donor, sampled from the stem cell graft. The TCR originated in a human donor who donated a stem cell graft to a child with acute lymphoblastic leukemia.

The CDR3, as DNA: TGTGCCAGCAGCCCGACAGGGGAGAACACTGAAGCTTTCTTT. Amino acid sequence: CASSPTGENTEAFF. This chain joins TRBV7-2 and TRBJ1-1; the match to TRBD1 covers 8 bases. Germline V CDR1 and CDR2: SGHTA, FQGNSA. V shed 5 bases and J 1 base; nucleotides not matched to a gene: 3. The CDR3 covers 14 residues.